Presented here are 30 T cell receptor beta chains from one specimen sequenced in a study of blood T cells in healthy people across ages. A second PCR, run for about 7 to 11 cycles, used a sample-barcoded 5' primer plus a J-beta primer mix. Each CDR3 protein is one row after TCRdb ran MiXCR on the 5' RACE reads. The sample holds fewer than 2,000,000 distinct CDR3 sequences, approximately 32% seen once. The sequencing sample was made of blood. All receptors come from a woman in her 30s in good health.

This clonotype showed up just a few times. The rearrangement joins TRBV11-2 to TRBJ2-7; the match to TRBD2 covers 11 bases. The length of the CDR3 is 15 residues. V shed 3 bases and J 6 bases; nucleotides not matched to a gene: 7. Germline CDR1 is SGHAT and CDR2 is FQNNGV. For the CDR3, the DNA is TGTGCCAGCAGCTTGGGACTAGCGGAGACCTGCGAGCAGTACTTC. As protein: CASSLGLAETCEQYF.

This clonotype was detected only a few times. This chain joins TRBV25-1 and TRBJ1-5; 7 bases line up with TRBD1. CDR3 size: 15 residues. J was trimmed by 0 bases and V by 2 bases; bases with no gene match: 1. Looked up from germline, CDR1 is MGHDK and CDR2 is SYGVNS. CDR3 sequence (DNA): TGTGCCAGCAGTGAAGACAGGGCTAGCAATCAGCCCCAGCATTTT. This encodes CASSEDRASNQPQHF.

The rearrangement uses TRBV4-2 and TRBJ2-1; 16 positions match TRBD2. This CDR3 contains 17 residues. Germline values: CDR1 LGHNA, CDR2 YNFKEQ. Trimming took 3 bases from V and 7 from J; bases not matched to a gene: 6. CDR3 protein: CASSHGTSGRAWNEQFF. CDR3 nucleotides: TGTGCCAGCAGCCATGGGACTAGCGGGAGGGCCTGGAATGAGCAGTTCTTC.

The chain couples TRBV6-6 to TRBJ1-5; perhaps TRBD1 as D (6 bases). This CDR3 is built from 14 residues. Germline CDR1 is MNHNY and CDR2 is SVGAGI (reference sequence). The V gene lost 6 bases and the J gene lost 6 bases, with 15 bases spanning the gap. The CDR3 loop is CASSFTGQAQPQHF. CDR3 coding DNA: TGTGCCAGCAGCTTTACAGGGCAGGCTCAGCCCCAGCATTTT.

In its sample, this clonotype was seen once. A much larger clone lies one base from this, so it may be a read error. The chain carries TRBV20-1 and TRBJ2-5, with D tentatively TRBD2 (7 bases). CDR1 is DFQATT, CDR2 SNEGSKA, per germline (reference sequence). This CDR3 is 11 amino acids long. In nucleotides, the CDR3 is TGCAGGGCGGGGGACAAAGGGACCCAGTACTTC. It codes for CRAGDKGTQYF.

This clonotype turned up a few times. This rearrangement joins TRBV6-5 to TRBJ2-2, with 8 bases identical to TRBD2. J gave up 5 bases and V 2 bases, and 7 bases lay outside the gene matches. The germline V gene has CDR1 MNHEY and CDR2 SVGAGI. The CDR3 totals 16 residues. The CDR3 region has the DNA TGTGCCAGCAGTTACCGGGTAGCGGGGTCGACCGGGGAGCTGTTTTTT. Translating gives CASSYRVAGSTGELFF.

The rearrangement links TRBV7-2 to TRBJ2-5; D gene unclear. V was pared by 0 bases and J by 11 bases, with 16 bases between. The CDR3 is made up of 14 amino acids. From germline, CDR1 is SGHTA and CDR2 FQGNSA. The CDR3, as DNA: TGTGCCAGCAGCTTAGCGCGTCACTCTGGTGAGCAGTACTTC. This codes for CASSLARHSGEQYF.

The chain couples TRBV18 to TRBJ2-7, with TRBD2 matching over 10 bases. CDR1 is KGHSH, CDR2 LQKENI, per germline. After removal of 1 base from V and 6 bases from J, the junction contained 6 bases not matched to a gene. The CDR3 totals 15 residues. CDR3 nucleotides: TGTGCCAGCTCACCACAAGCGGGGGGGCAGGGCGAGCAGTACTTC. Residues: CASSPQAGGQGEQYF.

This clonotype has just a few counts. The gene calls are TRBV9 and TRBJ2-1, with no clear D. Trimming left V 0 bases short and J 4 bases short, with 8 bases between. Looked up from germline, CDR1 is SGDLS and CDR2 is YYNGEE. The CDR3 sequence is 14 residues long. CDR3 loop: CASSVGQRYNEQFF. DNA for the CDR3: TGTGCCAGCAGCGTAGGTCAGAGATACAATGAGCAGTTCTTC.

The rearrangement joins TRBV28 to TRBJ1-5, with no clear D. Deletions cut 5 bases from V and 1 base from J, with 15 bases between. CDR1 is MDHEN, CDR2 SYDVKM, per germline. This CDR3 has 16 amino acids. This chain's CDR3 is CASSQVGNLSNQPQHF. The CDR3 coding sequence is TGTGCCAGCAGTCAGGTCGGGAACCTGAGCAATCAGCCCCAGCATTTT.

This clonotype came up many times. J is TRBJ2-7 and V is TRBV5-1, with D maybe TRBD2 (5 bases). In germline, CDR1 is SGHRS, CDR2 YFSETQ. The V gene lost 4 bases and the J gene lost 3 bases, with 14 bases spanning the gap. The CDR3 loop spans 14 amino acids. CDR3 coding DNA: TGCGCCAGCAGCCAGGACGGGGAGTACTACGAGCAGTACTTC. Translating it yields CASSQDGEYYEQYF. Combining the CDR3 with reference TRBV5-1 and TRBJ2-7 gives the whole variable domain KAGVTQTPRYLIKTRGQQVTLSCSPISGHRSVSWYQQTPGQGLQFLFEYFSETQRNKGNFPGRFSGRQFSNSRSEMNVSTLELGDSALYLCASSQDGEYYEQYFGPGTRLTVT.

This clonotype was observed a handful of times. This sequence joins TRBV7-2 and TRBJ2-3; 15 bases align to TRBD2. V lost 5 bases, J lost 9 bases, and 9 bases stayed unmatched. The CDR3 runs to 16 residues. The germline gives CDR1 SGHTA, CDR2 FQGNSA. Here the CDR3 reads CASSLGLAGGIGTQYF. The CDR3 nucleotides are TGTGCCAGCAGCCTCGGACTAGCGGGGGGGATTGGGACGCAGTATTTT.

The V call is TRBV5-1, the J call TRBJ2-1, with 7 bases matching TRBD2. The V segment lost 0 bases and the J segment 0 bases; nucleotides outside the gene matches: 9. The CDR3 covers 18 residues. Germline V gives CDR1 SGHRS, CDR2 YFSETQ. The CDR3 protein is CASSLGVGAGSSYNEQFF. CDR3 in DNA: TGCGCCAGCAGCTTGGGTGTGGGAGCGGGGAGCTCCTACAATGAGCAGTTCTTC.

Comments on this clonotype: A much larger clone is a single base away; this may be a read error. The chain uses TRBV5-7 and TRBJ2-7; 9 bases are a match to TRBD1. TRBV5-7 is designated an ORF whose function remains uncertain. After removal of 2 bases from V and 2 bases from J, the junction contained 2 bases not matched to a gene. This CDR3 has 14 amino acids. This CDR3 is CASSFWTGAYEQYF. CDR3 bases: TGTGCCAGCAGCTTCTGGACAGGGGCCTACGAGCAGTACTTC.

For this clonotype: The junction and the germline gene differ at one end; a read error may be behind it. The V gene is TRBV10-3, the J gene TRBJ1-1; no clear D. CDR1 ENHRY and CDR2 SYGVKD come from the germline V gene. The CDR3 runs 12 residues. DNA of the CDR3: TGTGCCATCAGATCTTGGAACACTGGAGCTTTCTTT. This translates into CAIRSWNTGAFF.

This clonotype has just a few counts. The CDR3 region has the DNA TGTGCCAGCAACCAAGAATCCTACGTCGAGCAGTACTTC. This sequence encodes CASNQESYVEQYF. This chain joins TRBV2 and TRBJ2-7; no firm D call. Per the germline V gene, CDR1 is SNHLY and CDR2 is FYNNEI. The CDR3 consists of 13 residues. Between the trimmed V and J ends, which lost 7 bases and 6 bases, there was a span of 16 bases.

The CDR3 region is CASSQTSGAYNEQYF. The CDR3 DNA sequence: TGTGCCAGCAGCCAGACTAGCGGGGCCTACAATGAGCAGTACTTC. The V call is TRBV11-2, the J call TRBJ2-1, with 11 nucleotides matching TRBD2. The J call is doubtful: the DNA matches TRBJ2-7 better. The V gene's germline CDR1 is SGHAT and CDR2 FQNNGV. This CDR3 spans 15 amino acids.

This clonotype was counted between two and nine times. The chain is built from TRBV28 and TRBJ2-7, with D hard to call. CDR1 is MDHEN, CDR2 SYDVKM, per germline. V lost 6 bases to trimming and J lost 2 bases, with 14 bases between them. The CDR3 has 14 amino acids. The DNA of the CDR3 is TGTGCCAGCAGATCGGGTTTTAGGGCCTACGAGCAGTACTTC. Protein sequence: CASRSGFRAYEQYF.

This clonotype was found many times. The CDR3 region is CASSGGGYEQYF. In DNA, the CDR3 is TGTGCCAGCAGTGGGGGGGGATACGAGCAGTACTTC. The V gene is TRBV27, the J gene TRBJ2-7; TRBD2 matches at 7 bases. V shed 5 bases and J 4 bases; nucleotides not matched to a gene: 2. Germline-derived CDR1 and CDR2 are MNHEY and SMNVEV (reference sequence). The length of the CDR3 is 12 residues.

This clonotype was picked up a small number of times. The chain links TRBV18 to TRBJ2-5, with 7 bases aligning to TRBD2. Germline lookup yields CDR1 KGHSH and CDR2 LQKENI. V was pared by 4 bases and J by 3 bases, with 8 bases of the junction left unmatched. This CDR3 has 15 amino acids. The CDR3 reads CASSLRGGSEETQYF. CDR3 in DNA: TGTGCCAGCTCACTACGCGGGGGTTCCGAAGAGACCCAGTACTTC.

There are many counts of this clonotype. The chain links TRBV20-1 to TRBJ2-7, with 9 bases matching TRBD1. The CDR3 is 13 amino acids. Germline CDR1 DFQATT, CDR2 SNEGSKA (reference sequence). V was pared by 5 bases and J by 6 bases, with 8 bases of the junction left unmatched. CDR3 amino acids: CSASRDRDREQYF. The CDR3 bases are TGCAGTGCTTCCCGGGACAGGGACCGCGAGCAGTACTTC.

This chain links TRBV28 with TRBJ1-5; no clear D. V shed 3 bases and J shed 11 bases, with 20 bases lying between them. The germline CDR1 and CDR2 sequences are MDHEN and SYDVKM. This CDR3 region has 15 residues. This CDR3 reads CASSFTRTNTVAQHF. The CDR3 DNA reads TGTGCCAGCAGTTTCACCAGGACTAACACCGTGGCCCAGCATTTT.

V is TRBV30 and J is TRBJ1-2; D is unclear. The V end lost 0 bases, the J end lost 8 bases, and 13 bases lay between the germline ends. The CDR3 totals 13 residues. In germline, CDR1 is GTSNPN, CDR2 SVGIG (reference sequence). DNA for the CDR3: TGTGCCTGGAGTGTAATAACGGACGGAGGCTACACCTTC. Translated, it gives CAWSVITDGGYTF.

On this clonotype: At one end the junction does not follow the germline gene, possibly because of a read error. The V gene is TRBV5-1, the J gene TRBJ1-1; no firm D call. The CDR3 extends over 14 amino acids. Germline assignment: CDR1 SGHRS and CDR2 YFSETQ. In nucleotides, the CDR3 is TGCGCCAGCAGCTTCTACAGCATGAACACTGAAGTTTTCTTT. It codes for CASSFYSMNTEVFF.

This clonotype was picked up a small number of times. The chain employs TRBV4-1 and TRBJ2-7, with D possibly TRBD2 on 5 matching bases. The CDR3 extends over 15 amino acids. Germline V gives CDR1 MGHRA, CDR2 YSYEKL. The V gene lost 4 bases and the J gene lost 4 bases, with 17 bases spanning the gap. The CDR3 DNA reads TGCGCCAGCAGCCTAAGCGGTGGCATCGCGTACGAGCAGTACTTC. This sequence encodes CASSLSGGIAYEQYF.

The rearrangement links TRBV28 to TRBJ1-5; D possibly corresponds to TRBD1 (5 bases). Germline loops: CDR1 MDHEN, CDR2 SYDVKM. The CDR3 loop spans 17 amino acids. Trimming cost V 4 bases and J 2 bases, with 18 bases left between them. The CDR3, as DNA: TGTGCCAGCAGTTCCAGCGTAGAGGGGATGGGCAATCAGCCCCAGCATTTT. Translating gives CASSSSVEGMGNQPQHF.

A few counts support this clonotype. The genes are TRBV29-1 and TRBJ1-5; D is unclear. Looked up from germline, CDR1 is SQVTM and CDR2 is ANQGSEA. The CDR3 is 14 amino acids. V gave up 5 bases and J gave up 7 bases, with 18 bases separating them. CDR3 in amino acids: CSVRSGPNQQPQHF. As DNA, the CDR3 is TGCAGCGTTCGGTCCGGACCGAATCAACAGCCCCAGCATTTT.

On this clonotype: A read error may be the cause here, since a much bigger clone is one base away. The CDR3 nucleotides read TGTGCCATCAGTGGGTCGTCCCCCTACGAGCAGTACTTC. Translated: CAISGSSPYEQYF. The chain recombines TRBV10-3 with TRBJ2-7; D remains ambiguous. Germline V CDR1 and CDR2: ENHRY, SYGVKD. The CDR3 runs 13 residues. V was clipped by 4 bases and J by 2 bases, with 9 bases between them.

The table lists this clonotype with a few counts. The V call is TRBV20-1, the J call TRBJ2-5; perhaps D is TRBD1 or TRBD2 (6 bases each). The closer fit of TRBJ2-7 to the DNA end suggests the J call may be wrong. Germline loops: CDR1 DFQATT, CDR2 SNEGSKA (reference sequence). The CDR3 length is 12 residues. The DNA of the CDR3 is TGCAGTGCTAGTAGCAGGGGAGGCGAGCAGTACTTC. This sequence encodes CSASSRGGEQYF.

The V and J genes are TRBV3-1 and TRBJ2-7, with 7 bases that match TRBD1. V lost 0 bases and J lost 6; bases outside the gene matches: 8. Germline V gives CDR1 LGHDT, CDR2 YNNKEL (reference sequence). The CDR3 loop spans 15 amino acids. The CDR3 region has the DNA TGTGCCAGCAGCCAAGACTTGGGACAGAGGGGCGAGCAGTACTTC. Translated: CASSQDLGQRGEQYF.